The clone carrying this T cell receptor (beta chain) has a handful of counts. Its antigen remains unidentified. Losses at the gene ends were 5 bases for V and 11 bases for J; bases not matched to a gene: 9. The CDR3 runs to 13 residues. Germline-derived CDR1 and CDR2 are MNHEY and SVGAGI. Using a J-beta primer mix together with a sample-barcoded 5' primer, a second PCR was run for roughly 6 to 12 cycles. TCRdb ran MiXCR on the 5' RACE reads and lists one entry per CDR3 protein. The data contain 600,000 to 900,000 distinct CDR3 sequences, around 25% of them singletons. This sample was included in a study of blood T cells in healthy people across ages. Study results and caveats: Across the age range, TCR beta diversity per million T cells fell in a roughly linear way. Greater diversity and more naive CD4+ cells were seen in long-lived donors than in aged donors.

These data also formed part of another study, on T cells of mothers and their children.

The sequenced sample consisted of blood. This chain connects TRBV6-5 to TRBJ2-5; 9 nucleotides match TRBD1. The clonotype was recovered from a boy aged 5-17 years in good health. The CDR3 loop reads CASSTGQGREQYF. Written as DNA, the CDR3 is TGTGCCAGCAGTACTGGACAGGGGAGGGAGCAGTACTTC.